This TCR beta chain was retrieved from a study of blood T cell repertoires in COVID-19. Study as a whole: Sites across the United States, Italy and Spain contributed samples from acute and convalescent COVID-19.

Libraries were prepared by immunoSEQ multiplex PCR; TCRdb keeps only in-frame clonotypes and omits some of them. The sample lists about 78,000 clones; more than 75% were seen once. V lost 4 bases, J lost 1 base, and 7 bases lay in between. The CDR3 loop spans 13 amino acids. CDR1 and CDR2 (germline): SGHRS, YFSETQ. The sequence came from a woman aged 55-69 years with acute or convalescent COVID-19. The sample was peripheral blood. The chain carries TRBV5-1 and TRBJ2-3; D is unresolved. CDR3 sequence reads: CASSAFGTDTQYF. The DNA of the CDR3 is TGCGCCAGCAGCGCGTTCGGCACAGATACGCAGTATTTT.